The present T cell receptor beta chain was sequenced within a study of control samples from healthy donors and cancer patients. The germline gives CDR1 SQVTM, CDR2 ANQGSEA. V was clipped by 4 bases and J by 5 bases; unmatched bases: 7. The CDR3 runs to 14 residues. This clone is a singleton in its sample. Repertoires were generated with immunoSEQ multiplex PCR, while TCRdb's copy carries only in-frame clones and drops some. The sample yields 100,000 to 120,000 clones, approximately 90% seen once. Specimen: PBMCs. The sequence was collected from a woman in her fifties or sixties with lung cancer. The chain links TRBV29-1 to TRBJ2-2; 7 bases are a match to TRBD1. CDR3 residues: CSVAEGARTGELFF. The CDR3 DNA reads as TGCAGCGTTGCAGAGGGGGCGCGGACCGGGGAGCTGTTTTTT.